This T cell receptor beta chain was profiled in a study of tumor-infiltrating lymphocytes in primary liver carcinoma. About the research overall: The study included patients who were men and women aged 30 to 69 years. Overall study findings and caveats: Only about 8-25% of top clones were detected in all five tumor regions.

Germline CDR1 and CDR2: SGHAT and FQNNGV. The CDR3 comprises 14 residues, both ends counted. About this clonotype: Its cognate antigen is unknown. The conserved final phenylalanine or tryptophan is absent from the CDR3, which likely points to a read error. The DNA is omitted, as the CDR3 cannot be located on it reliably, and the CDR3 follows TCRdb's listing.

Co-extraction of both nucleic acids (RNA and DNA) used about 19-33 mg of unsorted bulk tissue. Viable tumor cells exceeded 90% in all tumor samples. Total RNA amounting to around 450 ng was the source from which TCR beta cDNA was made with a constant-region primer. Investigators got TCR beta libraries out of three nested multiplex PCR rounds, done with slightly modified ARM-PCR. The opening two PCR rounds, about 11 cycles each, paired TRBV1-TRBV30 forward primers with a C-beta reverse primer. TCRdb reanalysed the multiplex PCR reads using MiXCR and keeps one entry per CDR3 protein. The table records roughly 23,000 distinct CDR3 sequences, under 75% of them present only once.

This clonotype was obtained from a man aged 35-49 years with primary liver carcinoma and hepatitis B virus infection. Sequences were obtained from liver tumor tissue from sampling region 1. Subset in this sample: tumor region T1, superior pole. The chain carries TRBV11-2 and TRBJ1-1. This chain's CDR3 is CASSLTALDTEALI.